The 26 T cell receptor beta chains below were found in one sample sequenced in a study of spatial heterogeneity in lung cancer. Noted time point: blood at routine non-recurrence follow-up after resection. A single record per CDR3 protein comes from TCRdb applying MiXCR to the 5' RACE reads. The sample contains tens of thousands of distinct CDR3 sequences, 8% to 10% of which appear only once. Sample: PBMCs, taken at follow-up. The receptors derive from a female donor with early-stage non-small cell lung cancer.

The chain is built from TRBV5-1 and TRBJ1-4; D not resolved. This CDR3 has 15 residues. The germline gives CDR1 SGHRS, CDR2 YFSETQ. Between the trimmed V and J ends, which lost 2 bases and 3 bases, there was a span of 11 bases. This CDR3 is CASSLGTAPNEKLFF. The CDR3 region has the DNA TGCGCCAGCAGCTTAGGTACAGCACCTAATGAAAAACTGTTTTTT.

This clonotype was recorded a few times. The gene calls are TRBV12-3 or TRBV12-4 and TRBJ2-7, with 8 nucleotides matching TRBD1. V lost 8 bases, J lost 6 bases, and 6 bases stayed unmatched. The CDR3 consists of 12 residues. The CDR3 DNA sequence: TGTGCCAGCGGAAGACAGGGGATCGAGCAGTACTTC. The encoded protein is CASGRQGIEQYF.

This clonotype was recorded at least ten times. The chain recombines TRBV30 with TRBJ1-4; TRBD1 is a possible D gene (5 bases). Trimming shortened V by 4 bases and J by 10 bases, and 16 bases separated the two germline ends. The V gene's germline CDR1 is GTSNPN and CDR2 SVGIG (reference sequence). This CDR3 is built from 13 residues. The CDR3 reads CAWTILRGGKLFF. The CDR3 nucleotides read TGTGCCTGGACTATTCTGAGGGGAGGAAAACTGTTTTTT.

This clonotype was recorded many times. J is TRBJ1-2 and V is TRBV20-1; no definite D call. The germline V and J ends were trimmed by 1 base and 6 bases, with 3 bases remaining between them. CDR1 DFQATT and CDR2 SNEGSKA come from the germline V gene (reference sequence). The CDR3 has 10 residues. The CDR3 sequence: CSARVNGYTF. The CDR3 DNA reads TGCAGTGCTAGAGTGAATGGCTACACCTTC.

This chain links TRBV18 with TRBJ2-1, with TRBD1 identical over 9 bases. CDR1 and CDR2 from the germline V gene are KGHSH and LQKENI. The CDR3 runs 15 residues. After removal of 4 bases from V and 6 bases from J, the junction contained 7 bases not matched to a gene. CDR3 protein: CASSQLGTGINEQFF. CDR3 bases: TGTGCCAGCTCACAGTTAGGGACAGGGATCAATGAGCAGTTCTTC.

CDR3 region: CASSLTGGGLTNEKLFF. In nucleotides, the CDR3 is TGTGCCAGCAGTCTGACAGGGGGCGGATTAACTAATGAAAAACTGTTTTTT. The V gene is TRBV5-5, the J gene TRBJ1-4, with TRBD1 identical over 10 bases. Germline CDR1 SGHKS, CDR2 YYEKEE (reference sequence). This CDR3 comprises 17 residues. V was clipped by 5 bases and J by 1 base; unmatched bases: 8.

This clonotype was counted at least ten times. CDR3 in amino acids: CSARATTGHAHNYGYTF. DNA for the CDR3: TGCAGTGCTAGGGCTACAACGGGACACGCACATAACTATGGCTACACCTTC. V and J are TRBV20-1 and TRBJ1-2, with a possible D match to TRBD1 (6 bases). V was pared by 3 bases and J by 1 base, with 21 bases between. The CDR3 contains 17 residues. The germline gives CDR1 DFQATT, CDR2 SNEGSKA (reference sequence).

This clonotype occurred many times. The chain uses TRBV19 and TRBJ1-5; D is unclear. Trimming took off 5 bases at V and 7 bases at J, with 12 bases between the two ends. This CDR3 spans 13 amino acids. The germline CDR1 and CDR2 sequences are LNHDA and SQIVND (reference sequence). Written as DNA, the CDR3 is TGTGCCAGTAGTCCACAACGGCTCCAGCCCCAGCATTTT. Amino acid sequence: CASSPQRLQPQHF.

The chain has TRBV7-9 and TRBJ2-5; 9 bases fit TRBD2. Germline V gives CDR1 SEHNR, CDR2 FQNEAQ (reference sequence). Trimming at V came to 3 bases and at J to 4 bases, leaving 9 bases not matched to a gene. This CDR3 region has 16 residues. The CDR3 region has the DNA TGTGCCAGCAGCTTGGGCCTAGCGGGGCCAAGAGAGACCCAGTACTTC. Translation: CASSLGLAGPRETQYF.

This clonotype occurred a few times. J is TRBJ2-1 and V is TRBV5-1, with 8 bases identical to TRBD1. Germline values: CDR1 SGHRS, CDR2 YFSETQ. The CDR3 contains 15 residues. Trimming removed 5 bases from V and 8 bases from J; junction bases left unmatched: 12. The CDR3 bases are TGCGCCAGCAGATCAAGGACAGGGATGGGCGATGAGCAGTTCTTC. Protein product: CASRSRTGMGDEQFF.

This clonotype was found many times. The chain combines TRBV7-3 with TRBJ2-5; D remains unclear. This CDR3 has 13 residues. Trimming left V 4 bases short and J 7 bases short, with 13 bases between. CDR1 SGHTA and CDR2 FQGTGA come from the germline V gene. Written as DNA, the CDR3 is TGTGCCAGCAGCTCCCAGACCCATGGGACCCAGTACTTC. This translates into CASSSQTHGTQYF.

This clonotype turned up a few times. The V and J genes are TRBV6-2 or TRBV6-3 and TRBJ1-5; unclear D gene. The germline V gene has CDR1 MNHEY and CDR2 SVGEGT. Trimming cost V 0 bases and J 2 bases, with 11 bases left between them. The CDR3 has 16 residues. The DNA of the CDR3 is TGTGCCAGCAGTTACTCGAAGCTCCGGGGCAATCAGCCCCAGCATTTT. Amino acid sequence: CASSYSKLRGNQPQHF.

This clonotype has at least ten counts. This chain connects TRBV7-9 to TRBJ1-5; no firm D call. V was clipped by 1 base and J by 5 bases, with 3 bases between them. This CDR3 is 12 amino acids long. CDR1 is SEHNR and CDR2 is FQNEAQ in the germline V gene (reference sequence). The CDR3 region is CASSLDDQPQHF. The CDR3 DNA reads as TGTGCCAGCAGCTTAGACGATCAGCCCCAGCATTTT.

This clonotype was detected many times. V is TRBV28 and J is TRBJ2-1; D ambiguous. V lost 5 bases to trimming and J lost 6 bases, with 5 bases between them. There are 11 residues in the CDR3. The germline V gene has CDR1 MDHEN and CDR2 SYDVKM. CDR3 region: CASSPTNEQFF. As DNA, the CDR3 is TGTGCCAGCAGTCCCACCAATGAGCAGTTCTTC.

In its sample, this clonotype was seen a few times. This sequence joins TRBV6-5 and TRBJ1-4; D is perhaps TRBD1 (6 bases). Trimming took off 4 bases at V and 8 bases at J, with 14 bases between the two ends. This CDR3 is 14 amino acids long. The germline gives CDR1 MNHEY, CDR2 SVGAGI. CDR3 in DNA: TGTGCCAGCAGTTCAGGGGAAGTAGGAGAAAAACTGTTTTTT. Residues: CASSSGEVGEKLFF.

The chain joins TRBV28 to TRBJ2-3; the match to TRBD2 covers 7 bases. The V gene's germline CDR1 is MDHEN and CDR2 SYDVKM. The CDR3 contains 17 residues. V lost 6 bases to trimming and J lost 3 bases; unmatched junction nucleotides: 15. The CDR3 DNA sequence: TGTGCCAGCAGCCCAACGGGTTTAGCGGGTCCTACAGATACGCAGTATTTT. Translated: CASSPTGLAGPTDTQYF.

This clonotype has a count of ten or more. This chain uses TRBV3-1 with TRBJ2-7; 7 bases match TRBD2. The J segment lost 0 bases and the V segment lost 0 bases, leaving 8 bases of the junction unmatched. The germline V gene encodes CDR1 LGHDT and CDR2 YNNKEL (reference sequence). The CDR3 is 17 amino acids. CDR3 region: CASSQDVEAGTSYEQYF. For the CDR3, the DNA is TGTGCCAGCAGCCAAGATGTCGAAGCGGGAACCTCCTACGAGCAGTACTTC.

In this sample, this clonotype turned up a few times. The DNA of the CDR3 is TGTGCCAGCACCTGGGGAGGGGTTAACAATGAGCAGTTCTTC. Translating gives CASTWGGVNNEQFF. V and J are TRBV7-2 and TRBJ2-1; 7 nucleotides agree with TRBD2. CDR1 SGHTA and CDR2 FQGNSA come from the germline V gene. The CDR3 length is 14 residues. Germline trimming cut 7 bases from V and 5 bases from J; bases unmatched to any gene: 8. The full variable domain, in which reference TRBV7-2 and TRBJ2-1 provide the parts outside the CDR3, is GAGVSQSPSNKVTEKGKDVELRCDPISGHTALYWYRQSLGQGLEFLIYFQGNSAPDKSGLPSDRFSAERTGGSVSTLTIQRTQQEDSAVYLCASTWGGVNNEQFFGPGTRLTVL.

The chain is built from TRBV7-2 and TRBJ2-1, with D possibly being TRBD2 (5 bases). The germline CDR1 and CDR2 sequences are SGHTA and FQGNSA. This CDR3 has 15 residues. Deletions cut 6 bases from V and 3 bases from J, with 15 bases between. The CDR3 DNA reads TGTGCCAGCAGTTACAGCGGAGGAAGCTACAATGAGCAGTTCTTC. Translation: CASSYSGGSYNEQFF.

This chain uses TRBV6-5 with TRBJ2-1; D gene ambiguous. CDR3 size: 12 residues. V dropped 2 bases and J dropped 9 bases, with 8 bases sitting between them. Germline CDR1 and CDR2: MNHEY and SVGAGI. Written as DNA, the CDR3 is TGTGCCAGCAGTTACGTGGCAGGTGAGCAGTTCTTC. It encodes CASSYVAGEQFF.

The sample holds a few counts of this clonotype. The chain joins TRBV20-1 to TRBJ2-2; D is perhaps TRBD2 (5 bases). Trimming shortened V by 0 bases and J by 7 bases, and 12 bases separated the two germline ends. CDR3 length: 14 amino acids. CDR1 is DFQATT, CDR2 SNEGSKA, per germline (reference sequence). DNA for the CDR3: TGCAGTGCTAGAGAAACAGCGGAGGACGGGGAGCTGTTTTTT. Amino acid sequence: CSARETAEDGELFF.

This clonotype was found many times. The chain recombines TRBV19 with TRBJ1-2; D not resolved. V dropped 4 bases and J dropped 0 bases, with 12 bases sitting between them. Germline V gives CDR1 LNHDA, CDR2 SQIVND (reference sequence). CDR3 length: 15 amino acids. The CDR3: CASSTKLHANYGYTF. Written as DNA, the CDR3 is TGTGCCAGTAGTACCAAGTTACACGCTAACTATGGCTACACCTTC.

V is TRBV5-1 and J is TRBJ2-7; 12 bases map to TRBD1. The CDR3 runs 14 residues. Germline CDR1 reads SGHRS; CDR2 reads YFSETQ. The J segment lost 6 bases and the V segment lost 4 bases, leaving 5 bases of the junction unmatched. The CDR3 spells CASSSGTGGLEQYF. CDR3 DNA sequence: TGCGCCAGCAGCAGCGGGACAGGGGGCCTCGAGCAGTACTTC.

Details on this clonotype: A much larger clone lies a single base off, so this may be a read error. In nucleotides, the CDR3 is TGTGCCAGCAGCTTATTGGAATGGGCCGGGGGAGAGACCCAGTACTTC. Translating gives CASSLLEWAGGETQYF. This chain links TRBV7-3 with TRBJ2-5; D might be TRBD2 (6 bases). The germline gives CDR1 SGHTA, CDR2 FQGTGA. The CDR3 is 16 amino acids. V was shortened by 2 bases and J by 4 bases, with 17 bases between the two germline ends.

About this clonotype itself: With a much larger clone just one base away, this may be a read error. The chain links TRBV20-1 to TRBJ2-7, with D perhaps TRBD1 or TRBD2 (5 bases each). The germline gives CDR1 DFQATT, CDR2 SNEGSKA (reference sequence). V was trimmed by 6 bases and J by 2 bases, leaving 14 bases between them. The CDR3 covers 13 residues. CDR3 amino acids: CSANRTWAYEQYF. The CDR3 nucleotides are TGCAGTGCCAACAGGACTTGGGCCTACGAGCAGTACTTC.

The chain employs TRBV20-1 and TRBJ2-1; 9 bases align to TRBD2. V trimming: 5 bases; J trimming: 3 bases; junction bases outside the gene matches: 17. The germline gives CDR1 DFQATT, CDR2 SNEGSKA (reference sequence). The CDR3 totals 18 residues. The DNA for the CDR3 is TGCAGTGCTGGATCGGTGCAGGGCGCTAGCGGGGTCTACAATGAGCAGTTCTTC. Its translation: CSAGSVQGASGVYNEQFF.